A selection of T cell receptor beta chains follows, all from one sample in a study of cytomegalovirus exposure and HLA in healthy donors. Assay used: immunoSEQ multiplex PCR; TCRdb lists only in-frame clones, some missing. The sample carries around 120,000 clones, under 85% recorded once. What was sequenced was PBMCs. Every receptor here comes from a boy between 10 and 17 years old in good health and CMV-seronegative. CDR3s include the opening cysteine and the closing phenylalanine or tryptophan. D genes are given only for firm matches. Not all rows give a size; the values are once, few, many and, for expanded clones, a class.

D	J	V	size	CDR3	DNA
TRBD1	TRBJ2-1	TRBV9	-	CASSVVTTGGIGEQFF	TGTGCCAGCAGCGTGGTGACGACAGGGGGTATCGGTGAGCAGTTCTTC
-	TRBJ1-1	TRBV5-6	-	CASSLGVTEAFF	TGTGCCAGCAGCTTGGGAGTCACTGAAGCTTTCTTT
-	TRBJ1-1	TRBV19	-	CATLGGPLGDTEAFF	TGTGCCACCTTGGGTGGGCCACTCGGGGACACTGAAGCTTTCTTT
-	TRBJ2-3	TRBV7-7	once	CASSRGLSGTDTQYF	TGTGCTAGCAGCCGCGGGCTGTCTGGCACAGATACGCAGTATTTT
-	TRBJ1-2	TRBV29-1	-	CSVHITSVRGYGYTF	TGCAGCGTTCACATTACCTCGGTCAGGGGCTATGGCTACACCTTC
-	TRBJ1-1	TRBV19	-	CATKAPAGTEAFF	TGTGCGACCAAGGCGCCCGCAGGGACTGAAGCTTTCTTT
TRBD2	TRBJ2-5	TRBV4-3	few	CASSQDTAGGEGETQYF	TGCGCCAGCAGCCAAGATACAGCGGGGGGCGAGGGGGAGACCCAGTACTTC
TRBD1	TRBJ2-7	TRBV11-1	-	CASSDRGQFYEQYF	TGTGCCAGCAGCGATAGGGGACAGTTCTACGAGCAGTACTTC
TRBD2	TRBJ2-1	TRBV6-1	-	CASSVTSGGPWNEQFF	TGTGCCAGCAGTGTAACTAGCGGGGGGCCGTGGAATGAGCAGTTCTTC
-	TRBJ1-1	TRBV16	once	CASSQWQENTEAFF	TGTGCCAGCAGCCAATGGCAGGAAAACACTGAAGCTTTCTTT
-	TRBJ2-2	TRBV4-2	-	CASSQAAGELFF	TGTGCCAGCAGCCAAGCCGCCGGGGAGCTGTTTTTT
TRBD1	TRBJ1-2	TRBV6-1	-	CASSIQGDYGYTF	TGTGCCAGCAGTATACAGGGGGACTATGGCTACACCTTC
TRBD1	TRBJ1-1	TRBV7-3	-	CASSLGTGVSTEAFF	TGTGCCAGCAGCTTAGGGACAGGGGTATCGACTGAAGCTTTCTTT
-	TRBJ2-2	TRBV6-5	-	CASSYPQNTGELFF	TGTGCCAGCAGTTACCCACAGAACACCGGGGAGCTGTTTTTT
-	TRBJ2-3	TRBV9	-	CASSVAGSRYSDTQYF	TGTGCCAGCAGCGTAGCGGGTAGCAGATACTCAGATACGCAGTATTTT
TRBD2	TRBJ2-1	TRBV7-2	-	CASSLVVAGGNEQFF	TGTGCCAGCAGCTTAGTAGTAGCGGGAGGGAATGAGCAGTTCTTC
TRBD1	TRBJ2-3	TRBV29-1	-	CSVQGQGAIDTQYF	TGCAGCGTCCAGGGACAGGGGGCTATAGATACGCAGTATTTT
-	TRBJ1-1	TRBV19	-	CASSGARSQINTEAFF	TGTGCCAGTAGTGGTGCGCGTAGCCAGATAAACACTGAAGCTTTCTTT
TRBD1	TRBJ2-3	TRBV18	-	CASSPRTGVADTQYF	TGTGCCAGCTCACCACGGACAGGGGTGGCAGATACGCAGTATTTT
-	TRBJ2-4	TRBV30	-	CAWRSHTKNIQYF	TGTGCCTGGAGGTCCCACACCAAAAACATTCAGTACTTC
TRBD2	TRBJ2-3	TRBV9	-	CASSTVGGRGGTDTQYF	TGTGCCAGCAGCACAGTAGGAGGCCGGGGGGGCACAGATACGCAGTATTTT
TRBD1	TRBJ1-5	TRBV12-5	once	CASGLDSRDRVFDQPQHF	TGTGCTAGTGGTTTGGACTCCCGCGACAGGGTCTTCGATCAGCCCCAGCATTTT
-	TRBJ1-5	TRBV11-2	-	CASSLGQYSNQPQHF	TGTGCCAGCAGCTTAGGACAGTATAGCAATCAGCCCCAGCATTTT
-	TRBJ1-2	TRBV6-1	once	CASSEVKGYGYTF	TGTGCCAGCAGTGAAGTAAAGGGGTATGGCTACACCTTC
-	TRBJ1-4	TRBV7-9	-	CASSARLGGDNEKLFF	TGTGCCAGCAGCGCTAGGCTCGGGGGAGATAATGAAAAACTGTTTTTT